The clone carrying this TCR beta chain is a singleton in its sample. The sample comes from a study of control samples from healthy donors and cancer patients. Repertoires were generated with immunoSEQ multiplex PCR, while TCRdb's copy carries only in-frame clones and drops some. The sample comprises about 89,000 clones, more than 75% of which are singletons, and roughly 2% rests with the top ten. Deletions cut 5 bases from V and 3 bases from J, with 11 bases between. Germline CDR1 PRHDT, CDR2 FYEKMQ (reference sequence). This CDR3 has 13 residues. The chain links TRBV13 to TRBJ2-7, with D tentatively TRBD2 (5 bases). The TCR originated in a woman between 35 and 50 years old in good health. Sequenced material: blood. The CDR3 DNA reads as TGTGCCAGCAGCGCTTCTGAGGGCTACGAGCAGTACTTC. Translation gives CASSASEGYEQYF.